This T cell receptor (beta chain) originates from a study of blood T cell repertoires in COVID-19. Study in general: From the United States, Italy and Spain came samples of acute and convalescent COVID-19. Sample material is recorded as cDNA or gDNA derived from T cells, B-cell-depleted T cells, or PBMCs.

In the original workflow: Counts of nucleated cells, estimated from reference gene primer amplification, were obtained. Method: immunoSEQ multiplex PCR; TCRdb's copy keeps in-frame clones and lacks some. The V and J calls and clone size are taken from that table; D and trimming were inferred from the DNA. The sample consists of more than 130,000 clones, roughly 80% of them appearing once. In this sample, this clone turned up once. The germline V gene has CDR1 LGHNA and CDR2 YNFKEQ. The CDR3 runs 16 residues. The V segment lost 3 bases and the J segment 10 bases; nucleotides outside the gene matches: 11.

The chain links TRBV4-2 to TRBJ1-6; TRBD1 matches 8 bases. The TCR comes from a human donor in a cohort sampled during active COVID-19. Sample: peripheral blood. The CDR3 bases are TGTGCCAGCAGCCACCAAGGTCAGGGGGCACGATCACCCCTCCACTTT. It yields the protein CASSHQGQGARSPLHF.